This record covers a single T cell receptor (beta chain). This entry belongs to a study of cytomegalovirus exposure and HLA in healthy donors. Overall study context: Of the donors genotyped, several hundred in all, about 81% fell in the Caucasian-associated ancestry cluster.

Germline loops: CDR1 MNHEY, CDR2 SVGAGI. Trimming stripped 5 bases from V and 2 bases from J, with 13 bases between. The CDR3 sequence is 15 residues long. PCR involved 60 Vbeta and 13 Jbeta primers. Clones were sequenced by immunoSEQ multiplex PCR, and TCRdb holds only the in-frame ones, with some missing. The repertoire holds roughly 120,000 clones, with around 75% as singletons. The sequencing sample was made of PBMCs. This chain joins TRBV6-5 and TRBJ1-5; possible D gene TRBD1, 6 bases. This sequence originates from a woman younger than 45 in good health and CMV-seronegative. The CDR3 loop is CASSRTGFGNQPQHF. The CDR3 DNA is TGTGCCAGCAGTCGAACAGGGTTTGGCAATCAGCCCCAGCATTTT.